Each of the 19 T cell receptor beta chains below was sequenced from the same sample in a study of cytomegalovirus exposure and HLA in healthy donors. Researchers ran the PCR with 60 Vbeta and 13 Jbeta primers. Method: immunoSEQ multiplex PCR; TCRdb's copy keeps in-frame clones and lacks some. The sample gives about 120,000 clones, approximately 80% of which show up once; 3.7% is in the top ten. The source material was PBMCs. Receptors were obtained from a human donor in good health.

V usage is TRBV21-1 and J usage is TRBJ2-3; the DNA was not used to check the table's D call, TRBD2. TRBV21-1 has pseudogene status. The CDR3 has 14 amino acids. DNA of the CDR3: TGTGCCAGCAGCAAAGCTGGTCCGCGGGATACGCAGTATTTT. Encoded protein: CASSKAGPRDTQYF.

The chain has TRBV18 and TRBJ1-2, with a tentative D call TRBD1 (6 bases). The V end was cut by 2 bases, the J end by 3 bases, with 13 bases between. Germline V gene sequence: CDR1 KGHSH, CDR2 LQKENI. The CDR3 extends over 15 amino acids. This chain's CDR3 is CASSPWTDEDYGYTF. CDR3 sequence (DNA): TGTGCCAGCTCACCATGGACAGACGAGGACTATGGCTACACCTTC. Using reference TRBV18 and TRBJ1-2 for the parts outside the CDR3, the full variable domain is NAGVMQNPRHLVRRRGQEARLRCSPMKGHSHVYWYRQLPEEGLKFMVYLQKENIIDESGMPKERFSAEFPKEGPSILRIQQVVRGDSAAYFCASSPWTDEDYGYTFGSGTRLTVV.

V gene TRBV12-5 combines with J gene TRBJ2-7; D is possibly TRBD1 (6 bases). The germline V gene encodes CDR1 LGHNT and CDR2 FRNRAP. This CDR3 has 14 amino acids. Between the trimmed V and J ends, which lost 5 bases and 4 bases, there was a span of 15 bases. CDR3 residues: CASGPQGLTYEQYF. As DNA, the CDR3 is TGTGCTAGTGGTCCACAGGGCCTCACGTACGAGCAGTACTTC.

This clone appeared a single time. Relative to the germline gene, one junction end is altered; a read error may explain this. The genes are TRBV4-1 and TRBJ2-6; perhaps TRBD1 as D (5 bases). CDR1 and CDR2 from the germline V gene are MGHRA and YSYEKL. The CDR3 consists of 15 residues. The DNA for the CDR3 is TGCGCCAGCAGCCAGTCTCGGTCTGGGGCCAACGTCCTGATTTTC. This codes for CASSQSRSGANVLIF.

This clone was seen more than once but under ten times. The CDR3 is CASQEWGRNTDTQYF. The CDR3 region has the DNA TGTGCCAGTCAAGAATGGGGCAGGAACACAGATACGCAGTATTTT. The genes are TRBV27 and TRBJ2-3, with D possibly being TRBD1 (5 bases). CDR1 and CDR2 (germline): MNHEY, SMNVEV (reference sequence). The CDR3 has 15 amino acids. V was pared by 9 bases and J by 2 bases, with 18 bases between.

The chain couples TRBV27 to TRBJ2-7; TRBD2 is a possible D gene (6 bases). V lost 2 bases and J lost 1, with 12 bases in between. Germline CDR1 is MNHEY and CDR2 is SMNVEV (reference sequence). The CDR3 spans 15 residues. The CDR3 protein is CASSLGSGLSYEQYF. Written as DNA, the CDR3 is TGTGCCAGCAGTTTAGGGAGCGGGCTGTCCTACGAGCAGTACTTC.

The CDR3 bases are TGTGCCAGTAGTGCAACCGGGACTAGGCTCACCGGGGAGCTGTTTTTT. Its translation is CASSATGTRLTGELFF. J is TRBJ2-2 and V is TRBV19; 8 bases line up with TRBD2. Germline trimming cut 5 bases from V and 4 bases from J; bases unmatched to any gene: 9. The CDR3 is 16 amino acids. Looked up from germline, CDR1 is LNHDA and CDR2 is SQIVND (reference sequence).

In this sample, this clone turned up a few times. This chain connects TRBV7-9 to TRBJ1-1; D is possibly TRBD1 (5 bases). Germline lookup yields CDR1 SEHNR and CDR2 FQNEAQ (reference sequence). The CDR3 loop spans 15 amino acids. Trimming left V 0 bases short and J 1 base short, with 9 bases between. The CDR3 loop is CASSLAGEGNTEAFF. DNA of the CDR3: TGTGCCAGCAGCTTAGCGGGGGAGGGGAACACTGAAGCTTTCTTT.

The genes are TRBV11-2 and TRBJ1-1, with a tentative D call TRBD1 (6 bases). CDR1 is SGHAT, CDR2 FQNNGV, per germline. V lost 5 bases to trimming and J lost 5 bases, with 18 bases between them. This CDR3 region has 15 residues. CDR3 sequence reads: CASSHQGPGGTEAFF. In nucleotides, the CDR3 is TGTGCCAGCAGCCACCAGGGGCCCGGAGGTACTGAAGCTTTCTTT.

The chain carries TRBV27 and TRBJ2-5, with D possibly being TRBD1 (6 bases). Germline CDR1 MNHEY, CDR2 SMNVEV (reference sequence). The CDR3 runs to 16 residues. V was trimmed by 4 bases and J by 1 base, leaving 16 bases between them. CDR3 in DNA: TGTGCCAGCAGTTCCTTCGGGACAATCTTCCAAGAGACCCAGTACTTC. Translating it yields CASSSFGTIFQETQYF.

This chain joins TRBV21-1 and TRBJ2-3; the table assigns TRBD2, which was not confirmed against the DNA. TRBV21-1 is flagged as a pseudogene. The CDR3 has 15 amino acids. CDR3 residues: CASSKAGGRTDTQYF. In DNA, the CDR3 is TGTGCCAGCAGCAAAGCGGGCGGGCGCACAGATACGCAGTATTTT.

The chain carries TRBV19 and TRBJ1-2, with D unclear. The CDR3 is 17 residues long. With 6 bases removed from V and 4 bases from J, the gap between germline ends came to 24 bases. Germline lookup yields CDR1 LNHDA and CDR2 SQIVND (reference sequence). The chain's CDR3 is CASRYVGRAGRSYGYTF. CDR3 DNA sequence: TGTGCCAGTAGGTATGTTGGCCGCGCAGGAAGGTCCTATGGCTACACCTTC.

The chain couples TRBV11-3 to TRBJ1-1, with 7 bases aligning to TRBD1. Germline CDR1 reads SGHNT; CDR2 reads YENEEA. This CDR3 region has 16 residues. V lost 4 bases and J lost 11; bases outside the gene matches: 19. The CDR3 DNA follows: TGTGCCAGCAGCTACCCCGGGCAGGGGGGTACCCCCGGGGCTTTCTTT. Amino acid sequence: CASSYPGQGGTPGAFF.

The DNA for the CDR3 is TGCGCCAGCAGCCAAGATGACTCCAGGGGCGGCGATGGCTACACCTTC. This gives the protein CASSQDDSRGGDGYTF. This chain joins TRBV4-1 and TRBJ1-2; a weak D match, TRBD1 (6 bases). This CDR3 region has 16 residues. CDR1 MGHRA and CDR2 YSYEKL come from the germline V gene. The V end lost 0 bases, the J end lost 6 bases, and 17 bases lay between the germline ends.

V is TRBV4-2 and J is TRBJ2-5, with D maybe TRBD2 (7 bases). CDR1 LGHNA and CDR2 YNFKEQ come from the germline V gene. The CDR3 has 15 residues. V lost 2 bases and J 5 bases, leaving 15 bases between the germline ends. CDR3 DNA sequence: TGTGCCAGCAGCCAACTAGGGGGGGGCCGGGAGACCCAGTACTTC. This gives the protein CASSQLGGGRETQYF.

The V and J genes are TRBV28 and TRBJ1-5, with D possibly TRBD1 on 5 matching bases. Trimming shortened V by 4 bases and J by 2 bases, and 12 bases separated the two germline ends. This CDR3 contains 15 residues. Looked up from germline, CDR1 is MDHEN and CDR2 is SYDVKM. The CDR3 DNA sequence: TGTGCCAGCAGTTCTCCGGGGGGTGGCAATCAGCCCCAGCATTTT. It is translated as CASSSPGGGNQPQHF.

The chain combines TRBV6-6 with TRBJ1-3; D not certain. The V end lost 2 bases, the J end lost 4 bases, and 9 bases lay between the germline ends. Germline V CDR1 and CDR2: MNHNY, SVGAGI (reference sequence). This CDR3 contains 14 residues. For the CDR3, the DNA is TGTGCCAGCAGTTACGAGGGCTACGGAAACACCATATATTTT. The encoded protein is CASSYEGYGNTIYF.

The rearrangement joins TRBV28 to TRBJ1-2, with TRBD1 identical over 7 bases. This CDR3 is 17 amino acids long. V was pared by 6 bases and J by 3 bases, with 16 bases of the junction left unmatched. CDR1 MDHEN and CDR2 SYDVKM come from the germline V gene. The CDR3 reads CASSRTIPGGVDYGYTF. The CDR3 DNA sequence: TGTGCCAGCAGCCGAACCATTCCAGGGGGTGTCGACTATGGCTACACCTTC.

The chain carries TRBV12-5 and TRBJ1-1; the D is unclear. The germline gives CDR1 LGHNT, CDR2 FRNRAP. The CDR3 spans 11 residues. V lost 0 bases and J lost 8, with 4 bases in between. The CDR3 DNA reads TGTGCTAGTGGTTTGGTCTACGAAGCTTTCTTT. Translation: CASGLVYEAFF.